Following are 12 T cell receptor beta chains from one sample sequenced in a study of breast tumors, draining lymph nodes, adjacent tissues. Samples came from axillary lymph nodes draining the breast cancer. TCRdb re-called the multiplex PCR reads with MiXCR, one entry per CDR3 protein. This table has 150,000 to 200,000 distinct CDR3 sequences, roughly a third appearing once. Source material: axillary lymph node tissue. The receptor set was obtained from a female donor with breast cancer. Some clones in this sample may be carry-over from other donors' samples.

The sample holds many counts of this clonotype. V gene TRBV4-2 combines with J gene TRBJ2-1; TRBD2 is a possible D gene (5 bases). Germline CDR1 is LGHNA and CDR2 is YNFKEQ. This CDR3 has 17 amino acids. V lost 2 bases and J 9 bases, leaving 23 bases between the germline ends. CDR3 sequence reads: CASSQYLPLASFTEQFF. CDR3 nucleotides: TGTGCCAGCAGCCAATACCTGCCTCTAGCTTCGTTCACTGAGCAGTTCTTC.

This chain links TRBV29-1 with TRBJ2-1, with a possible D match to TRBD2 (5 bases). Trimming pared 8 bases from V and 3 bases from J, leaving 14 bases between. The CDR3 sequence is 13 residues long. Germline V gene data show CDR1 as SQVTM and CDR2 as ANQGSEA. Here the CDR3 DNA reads TGCAGCAGCTTAACTCGGGACTACAATGAGCAGTTCTTC. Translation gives CSSLTRDYNEQFF.

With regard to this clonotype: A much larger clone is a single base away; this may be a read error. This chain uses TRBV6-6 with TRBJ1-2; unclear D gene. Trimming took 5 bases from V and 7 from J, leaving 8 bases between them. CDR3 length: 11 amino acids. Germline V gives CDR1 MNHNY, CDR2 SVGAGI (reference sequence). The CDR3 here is CASSHGSGYTF. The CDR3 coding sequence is TGTGCCAGCAGTCACGGAAGTGGCTACACCTTC.

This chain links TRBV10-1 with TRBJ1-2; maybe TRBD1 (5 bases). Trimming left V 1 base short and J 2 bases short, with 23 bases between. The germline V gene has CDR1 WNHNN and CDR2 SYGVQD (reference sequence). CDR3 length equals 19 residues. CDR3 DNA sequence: TGCGCCAGCAGTGAGTGGGGCCAGGACACCCGGGACGGAAACTATGGCTACACCTTC. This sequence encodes CASSEWGQDTRDGNYGYTF.

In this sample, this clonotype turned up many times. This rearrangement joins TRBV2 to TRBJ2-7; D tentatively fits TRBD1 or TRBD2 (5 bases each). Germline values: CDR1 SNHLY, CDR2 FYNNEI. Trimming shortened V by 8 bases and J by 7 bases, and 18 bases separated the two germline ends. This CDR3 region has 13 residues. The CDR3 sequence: CASGGGEVGEQYF. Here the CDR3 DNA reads TGTGCCAGCGGGGGTGGGGAAGTGGGAGAGCAGTACTTC.

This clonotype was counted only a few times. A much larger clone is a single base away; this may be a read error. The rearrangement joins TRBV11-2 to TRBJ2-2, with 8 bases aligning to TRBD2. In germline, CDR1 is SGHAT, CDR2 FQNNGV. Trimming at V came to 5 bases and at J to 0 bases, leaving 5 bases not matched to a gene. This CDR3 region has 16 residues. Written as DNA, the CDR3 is TGTGCCAGCAGCCGACAGACTAGCGCGAACACCGGGGAGCTGTTTTTT. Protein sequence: CASSRQTSANTGELFF.

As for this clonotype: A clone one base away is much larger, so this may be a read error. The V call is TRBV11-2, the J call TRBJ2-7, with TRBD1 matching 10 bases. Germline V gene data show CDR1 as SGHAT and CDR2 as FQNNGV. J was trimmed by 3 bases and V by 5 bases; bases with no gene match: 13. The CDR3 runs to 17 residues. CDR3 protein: CASSTKEGDRGVYEQYF. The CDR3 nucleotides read TGTGCCAGCAGCACAAAAGAGGGGGACAGGGGAGTCTACGAGCAGTACTTC. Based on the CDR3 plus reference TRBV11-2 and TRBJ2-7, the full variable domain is EAGVAQSPRYKIIEKRQSVAFWCNPISGHATLYWYQQILGQGPKLLIQFQNNGVVDDSQLPKDRFSAERLKGVDSTLKIQPAKLEDSAVYLCASSTKEGDRGVYEQYFGPGTRLTVT.

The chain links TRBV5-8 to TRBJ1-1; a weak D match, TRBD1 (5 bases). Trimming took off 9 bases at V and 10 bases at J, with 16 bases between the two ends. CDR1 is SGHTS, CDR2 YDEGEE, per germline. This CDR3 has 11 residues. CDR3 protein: CANKRDGLAFF. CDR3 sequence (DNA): TGTGCCAACAAACGGGACGGGCTAGCTTTCTTT. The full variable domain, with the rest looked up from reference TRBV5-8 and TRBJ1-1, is EAGVTQSPTHLIKTRGQQATLRCSPISGHTSVYWYQQALGLGLQFLLWYDEGEERNRGNFPPRFSGRQFPNYSSELNVNALELEDSALYLCANKRDGLAFFGQGTRLTVV.

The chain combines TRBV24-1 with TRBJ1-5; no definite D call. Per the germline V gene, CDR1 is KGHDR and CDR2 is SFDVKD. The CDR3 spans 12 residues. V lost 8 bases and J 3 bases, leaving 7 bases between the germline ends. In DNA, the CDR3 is TGTGCCACCACCGGCGACAATCAGCCCCAGCATTTT. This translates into CATTGDNQPQHF.

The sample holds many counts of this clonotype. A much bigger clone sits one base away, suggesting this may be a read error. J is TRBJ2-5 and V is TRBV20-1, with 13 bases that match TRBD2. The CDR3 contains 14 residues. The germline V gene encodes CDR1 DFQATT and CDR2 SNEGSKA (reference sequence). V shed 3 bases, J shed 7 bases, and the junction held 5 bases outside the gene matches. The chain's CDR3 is CSARGTSGIATQYF. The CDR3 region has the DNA TGCAGTGCTAGGGGGACTAGCGGGATTGCGACCCAGTACTTC.

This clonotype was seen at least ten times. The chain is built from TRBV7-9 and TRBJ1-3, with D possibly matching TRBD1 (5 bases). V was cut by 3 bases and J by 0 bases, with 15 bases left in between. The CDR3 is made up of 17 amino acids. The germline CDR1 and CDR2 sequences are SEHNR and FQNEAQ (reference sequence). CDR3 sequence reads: CASSFLRGSFSGNTIYF. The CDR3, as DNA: TGTGCCAGCAGCTTTTTACGGGGCAGCTTCTCTGGAAACACCATATATTTT.

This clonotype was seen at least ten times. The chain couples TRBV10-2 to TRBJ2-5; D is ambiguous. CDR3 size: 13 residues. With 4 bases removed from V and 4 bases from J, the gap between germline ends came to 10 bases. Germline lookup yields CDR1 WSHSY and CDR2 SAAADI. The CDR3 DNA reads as TGCGCCAGCAGTGCCCTCATTGGAGAGACCCAGTACTTC. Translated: CASSALIGETQYF.